This T cell receptor beta chain is from a study of T cells in Graves' hyperthyroidism and ophthalmopathy. Pregnant or lactating patients were excluded, as were those with uncontrolled infection or other autoimmune disease. Clinical symptoms, serum thyroxine, TRAb, thyroid ultrasound and orbital computed tomography informed diagnoses. The authors took PBMCs from 10 ml fresh peripheral blood. The CDR3 totals 16 residues. Germline V gene sequence: CDR1 LGHNA, CDR2 YNFKEQ. The ends were cut back, 1 base at V and 5 bases at J, with 12 bases in the middle. This clonotype has a count of ten or more. TCR beta CDR3 regions were amplified from RNA transcripts. Using the HTBI primer set, a first-round RT-PCR was run on the TCR CDR3. TCRdb re-analysed the multiplex PCR reads in MiXCR, keeping a single row per CDR3 protein. The profile shows hundreds of thousands of distinct CDR3 sequences, roughly a quarter of them singletons.

The specimen was blood. The chain recombines TRBV4-2 with TRBJ1-6; no definite D call. The sequence came from a woman between 35 and 50 years old with Graves' ophthalmopathy. CDR3 sequence reads: CASSQGFPMNNSPLHF. In DNA, the CDR3 is TGTGCCAGCAGCCAAGGTTTTCCCATGAATAATTCACCCCTCCACTTT.